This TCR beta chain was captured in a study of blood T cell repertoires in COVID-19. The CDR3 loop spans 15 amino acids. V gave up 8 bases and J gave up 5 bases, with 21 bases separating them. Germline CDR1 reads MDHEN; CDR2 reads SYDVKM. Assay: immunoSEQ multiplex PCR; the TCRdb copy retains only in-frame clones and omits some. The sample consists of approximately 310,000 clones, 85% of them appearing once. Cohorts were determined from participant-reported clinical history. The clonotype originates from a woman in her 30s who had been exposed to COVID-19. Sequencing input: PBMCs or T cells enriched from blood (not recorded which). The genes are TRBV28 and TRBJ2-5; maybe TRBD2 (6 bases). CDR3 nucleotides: TGTGCCAGCGGGCAAGCGGGTAGCTGGTCTGAGACCCAGTACTTC. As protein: CASGQAGSWSETQYF.